This T cell receptor beta chain was identified in a study of identical twins. General study findings and limits: Invariant MAIT and iNKT cells may have partly biased zero-insertion analyses. Sequences that were out-of-frame, alpha and twin-shared displayed an excess of low generation probability.

All donors comprised healthy Caucasians. Comments on this clonotype: What it recognizes is unknown. Relative to the germline gene, one junction end is altered; a read error may explain this.

From the 5' RACE reads, TCRdb called clonotypes with MiXCR, one entry per CDR3 protein. The sample holds 240,000 or so distinct CDR3 sequences, roughly 12% seen once. There are 15 residues in the CDR3. Germline V CDR1 and CDR2: SGHRS, YFSETQ. This sample also belongs to another study, concerning yellow fever vaccine responses in identical twins.

The source of this sequence is a woman between 18 and 29 years old in good health. The sample comprised memory (CD45RO+) T cells sorted from blood. The chain employs TRBV5-1 and TRBJ2-1, with TRBD2 matching over 7 bases. The CDR3 loop is CASTTQAGSSNEQFF. In nucleotides, the CDR3 is TGCGCCAGCACCACCCAAGCGGGGTCCTCCAATGAGCAGTTCTTC. Variable domain in full (rest from reference TRBV5-1 and TRBJ2-1): KAGVTQTPRYLIKTRGQQVTLSCSPISGHRSVSWYQQTPGQGLQFLFEYFSETQRNKGNFPGRFSGRQFSNSRSEMNVSTLELGDSALYLCASTTQAGSSNEQFFGPGTRLTVL.